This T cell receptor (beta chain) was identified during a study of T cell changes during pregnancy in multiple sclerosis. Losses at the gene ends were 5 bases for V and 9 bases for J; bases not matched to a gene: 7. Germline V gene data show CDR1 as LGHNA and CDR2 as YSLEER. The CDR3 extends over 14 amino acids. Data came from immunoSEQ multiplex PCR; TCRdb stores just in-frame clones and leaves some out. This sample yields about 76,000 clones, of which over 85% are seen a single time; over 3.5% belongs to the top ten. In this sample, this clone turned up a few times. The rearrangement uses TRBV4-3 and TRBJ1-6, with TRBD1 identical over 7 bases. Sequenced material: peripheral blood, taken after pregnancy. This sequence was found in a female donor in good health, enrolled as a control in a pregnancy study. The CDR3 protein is CASSDDRESSPLHF. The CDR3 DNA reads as TGCGCCAGCAGCGATGACAGGGAGAGTTCACCCCTCCACTTT.